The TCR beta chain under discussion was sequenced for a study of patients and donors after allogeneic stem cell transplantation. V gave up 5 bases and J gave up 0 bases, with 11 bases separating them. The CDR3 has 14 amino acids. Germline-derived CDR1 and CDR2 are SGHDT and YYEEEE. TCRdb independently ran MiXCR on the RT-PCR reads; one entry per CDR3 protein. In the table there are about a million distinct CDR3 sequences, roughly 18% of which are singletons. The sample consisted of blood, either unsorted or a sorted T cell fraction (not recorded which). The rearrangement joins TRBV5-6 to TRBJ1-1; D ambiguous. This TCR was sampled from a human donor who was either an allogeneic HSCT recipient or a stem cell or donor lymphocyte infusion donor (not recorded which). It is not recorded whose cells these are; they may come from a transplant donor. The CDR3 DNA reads TGTGCCAGCAGTTCCTCCGCGGTGAACACTGAAGCTTTCTTT. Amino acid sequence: CASSSSAVNTEAFF.